This T cell receptor beta chain is from a study of PD-L1 blockade in urothelial cancer. The germline gives CDR1 MDHEN, CDR2 SYDVKM. The CDR3 is made up of 16 amino acids. With 8 bases removed from V and 8 bases from J, the gap between germline ends came to 25 bases. The time point is: pretreatment peripheral blood. Produced via immunoSEQ multiplex PCR; TCRdb's table is partial and in-frame only. This sample has around 86,000 clones; about 85% occur once, and the top ten carry 6.7%. This sequence originates from a man between 35 and 55 years old with urothelial cancer. The chain couples TRBV28 to TRBJ2-1; D may be TRBD2 (6 bases). The sequencing here drew on PBMCs, taken around atezolizumab (anti-PD-L1) treatment. The CDR3 DNA is TGTGCCAGCGGGAGGTGGGTGCAGTTAATTAGGGATGAGCAGTTCTTC. Translation gives CASGRWVQLIRDEQFF.